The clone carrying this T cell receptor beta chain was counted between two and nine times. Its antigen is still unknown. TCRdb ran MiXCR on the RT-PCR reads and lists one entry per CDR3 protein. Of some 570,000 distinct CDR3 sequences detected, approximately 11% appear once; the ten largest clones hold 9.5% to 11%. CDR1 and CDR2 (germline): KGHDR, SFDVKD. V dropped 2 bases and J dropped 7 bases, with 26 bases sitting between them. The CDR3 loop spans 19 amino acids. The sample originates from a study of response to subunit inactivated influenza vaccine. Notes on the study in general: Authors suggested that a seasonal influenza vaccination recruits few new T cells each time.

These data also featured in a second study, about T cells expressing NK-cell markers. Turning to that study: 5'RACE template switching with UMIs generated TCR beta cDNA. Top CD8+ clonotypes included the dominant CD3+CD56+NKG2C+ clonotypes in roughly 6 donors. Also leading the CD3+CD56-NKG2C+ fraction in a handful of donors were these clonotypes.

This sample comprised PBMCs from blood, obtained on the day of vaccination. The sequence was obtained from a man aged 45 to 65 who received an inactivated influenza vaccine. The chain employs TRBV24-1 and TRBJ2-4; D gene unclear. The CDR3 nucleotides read TGTGCCACCAGTGATTCAAGTGCGGTTTTCAACCCGATTTGGAACATTCAGTACTTC. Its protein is CATSDSSAVFNPIWNIQYF.